A selection of T cell receptor beta chains follows, all from one sample in a study of blood T cell repertoires in COVID-19. Here immunoSEQ multiplex PCR was the method, and the copy in TCRdb shows in-frame clones only, minus some. The sample lists approximately 270,000 clones, about 90% occurring once. Sequencing was carried out using peripheral blood. Receptors were obtained from a man between 18 and 35 years old with active or convalescent COVID-19. Both conserved end residues are part of each CDR3. The D gene is left open where the match is weak. Rows may omit the clone size; those that give it use once, few, many or a size class.

abundance	v_gene	len	j_gene	d_gene	CDR3aa	CDR3nt
.	TRBV6-5	16	TRBJ1-5	.	CASSYSSRGSNQPQHF	TGTGCCAGCAGTTACTCGTCCAGGGGAAGCAATCAGCCCCAGCATTTT
.	TRBV14	23	TRBJ2-3	.	CASSQVTPRSRLAGTQPTDTQYF	TGTGCCAGCAGCCAAGTGACCCCTAGAAGCCGATTGGCCGGGACACAACCCACGGATACGCAGTATTTT
.	TRBV6-5	13	TRBJ2-5	.	CASSPGEKETQYF	TGTGCCAGCAGTCCGGGGGAGAAAGAGACCCAGTACTTC
.	TRBV19	15	TRBJ1-6	TRBD1	CASSIGTGGLLLLHF	TGTGCCAGTAGTATAGGCACAGGGGGCCTCCTCCTCCTCCACTTT
.	TRBV4-3	16	TRBJ2-5	.	CASSQDWSGVGETQYF	TGCGCCAGCAGCCAAGATTGGTCAGGGGTCGGAGAGACCCAGTACTTC
.	TRBV2	13	TRBJ2-3	.	CASSEDRSDTQYF	TGTGCCAGCAGTGAAGATCGTTCAGATACGCAGTATTTT
.	TRBV7-9	17	TRBJ2-3	TRBD2	CASSSGLAGTSTDTQYF	TGTGCCAGCAGCTCAGGACTAGCCGGGACTAGCACAGATACGCAGTATTTT
.	TRBV9	16	TRBJ2-2	TRBD1	CASSVHGTANTGELFF	TGTGCCAGCAGCGTGCACGGGACAGCGAACACCGGGGAGCTGTTTTTT
.	TRBV27	18	TRBJ2-1	TRBD2	CASSLRINSGGTYNEQFF	TGTGCCAGCAGTCTAAGAATAAATAGCGGGGGTACCTACAATGAGCAGTTCTTC
.	TRBV9	15	TRBJ2-2	.	CASSSSDRHTGELFF	TGTGCCAGCAGCTCGTCCGACAGGCACACCGGGGAGCTGTTTTTT
.	TRBV7-2	15	TRBJ2-1	.	CASSSFRGGPKEQFF	TGTGCCAGCAGCTCTTTCAGGGGCGGGCCTAAAGAGCAGTTCTTC
.	TRBV9	14	TRBJ2-7	.	CASSSGLVGYEQYF	TGTGCCAGCAGCTCGGGTCTCGTAGGCTACGAGCAGTACTTC
once	TRBV19	13	TRBJ1-2	.	CASSIAREDGYTF	TGTGCCAGTAGTATCGCGCGCGAGGATGGCTACACCTTC
.	TRBV7-9	17	TRBJ1-1	.	CASSLATSWNMNTEAFF	TGTGCCAGCAGCTTAGCGACTTCGTGGAACATGAACACTGAAGCTTTCTTT
.	TRBV4-3	19	TRBJ2-3	.	CASSQSSGFQSASTDTQYF	TGCGCCAGCAGCCAATCATCAGGATTCCAATCCGCTAGCACAGATACGCAGTATTTT
.	TRBV5-4	14	TRBJ2-2	TRBD1	CASRRDREPGELFF	TGTGCCAGCAGGAGGGACAGGGAACCCGGGGAGCTGTTTTTT
.	TRBV19	12	TRBJ1-5	.	CASSVLPGPQHF	TGTGCCAGTAGTGTCCTCCCAGGGCCCCAGCATTTT
few	TRBV5-1	19	TRBJ2-1	TRBD2	CASRNAGTSGVRIQNEQFF	TGCGCCAGCCGGAATGCCGGGACTAGCGGGGTCAGGATACAGAATGAGCAGTTCTTC
.	TRBV28	15	TRBJ2-3	.	CASATQGQSTDTQYF	TGTGCCAGCGCGACTCAGGGGCAAAGCACAGATACGCAGTATTTT
once	TRBV6-5	13	TRBJ2-7	.	CASSYTRSYEQYF	TGTGCCAGCAGTTACACGCGCTCCTACGAGCAGTACTTC
once	TRBV19	13	TRBJ1-2	.	CASNVQGGYGYTF	TGTGCCAGTAACGTGCAGGGCGGCTATGGCTACACCTTC
.	TRBV15	15	TRBJ2-7	TRBD2	CATSRVKLAGAEQYF	TGTGCCACCAGCAGAGTAAAACTAGCGGGAGCCGAGCAGTACTTC
.	TRBV3-1/TRBV3-2	12	TRBJ2-7	.	CASSLTSREQYF	TGTGCCAGCAGCCTTACTAGTCGCGAGCAGTACTTC
.	TRBV5-1	16	TRBJ2-7	TRBD1	CASSLIPGTGDGEQYF	TGCGCCAGCAGCTTGATTCCGGGGACAGGGGACGGCGAGCAGTACTTC
.	TRBV14	13	TRBJ1-2	.	CASSQDRVFGYTF	TGTGCCAGCAGCCAAGATCGGGTTTTTGGCTACACCTTC
.	TRBV3-1/TRBV3-2	15	TRBJ1-1	.	CASSQGASGRGEAFF	TGTGCCAGCAGCCAAGGGGCCTCCGGGAGAGGAGAAGCTTTCTTT
.	TRBV5-6	16	TRBJ1-3	TRBD1	CASSLGQGFFGNTIYF	TGTGCCAGCAGCTTGGGACAGGGTTTCTTCGGAAACACCATATATTTT
.	TRBV6-5	14	TRBJ2-7	.	CASSSPVSSYEQYF	TGTGCCAGCAGTTCACCCGTTAGCTCCTACGAGCAGTACTTC
.	TRBV27	13	TRBJ1-2	.	CASSLGGHDGYTF	TGTGCCAGCAGTTTGGGAGGACACGATGGCTACACCTTC
.	TRBV7-9	13	TRBJ1-1	.	CATLQGWGTEAFF	TGTGCCACCTTACAGGGATGGGGGACTGAAGCTTTCTTT
.	TRBV6-5	14	TRBJ2-7	.	CASRVPEGSYEQYF	TGTGCCAGCAGAGTTCCTGAGGGCTCCTACGAGCAGTACTTC
.	TRBV6-4	17	TRBJ1-4	.	CASPLPGTSATNEKLFF	TGTGCCAGCCCATTACCCGGGACAAGTGCAACTAATGAAAAACTGTTTTTT
.	TRBV10-2	12	TRBJ2-1	TRBD1	CASGTQGNEQFF	TGCGCCAGCGGGACACAGGGGAATGAGCAGTTCTTC